These T cell receptor beta chains were read from a single sample in a study of blood T cell repertoires in COVID-19. Measured with immunoSEQ multiplex PCR; TCRdb has only the in-frame clones, and not every one. The table includes roughly 200,000 clones, 78% detected once. The specimen sequenced was peripheral blood. The receptors derive from a woman at least 80 years old with active or convalescent COVID-19. The CDR3 runs from the conserved cysteine through the conserved F or W.

>TRBJ2-7|TRBV7-2
CASSGQTGTPWVEQYF
>TRBJ1-3|TRBV15
CATSRAQGGPGNTIYF
>TRBJ2-1|TRBV9
CASSSSGQNYNEQFF
>TRBJ1-1|TRBV5-1
CASSPGQGAEAFF
>TRBJ2-3|TRBV1
CTSSQDRIAGPHTDTQYF
>TRBJ1-1|TRBV5-1
CASSSGTGLNTEAFF
>TRBJ1-2|TRBV15
CATSSGTGANGYTF
>TRBJ1-2|TRBV29-1
CSVVGQGAFGGYTF
>TRBJ1-2|TRBV20-1
CSASDTRYGYTF
>TRBJ2-5|TRBV19
CASRYTVVQETQYF
>TRBJ1-6|TRBV5-5
CASSGLGNSPLHF
>TRBJ1-5|TRBV5-4
CASSLKGVSQPQHF
>TRBJ2-5|TRBV5-6
CASSSPAGVQETQYF
>TRBJ1-2|TRBV27
CASKGTGGGYTF
>TRBJ2-5|TRBV5-8
CASSLYSASQETQYF
>TRBJ1-3|TRBV7-7
CASSATGNSNTIYF
>TRBJ2-3|TRBV15
CATSRDSSGLFTDTQYF
>TRBJ2-1|TRBV4-3
CASSQGLQRGGFEQFF
>TRBJ2-1|TRBV9
CASSMGLAGGDEQFF
>TRBJ2-1|TRBV5-1
CASSFHTSYNEQFF
>TRBJ2-7|TRBV19
CASSRGQSSYEQYF
>TRBJ2-5|TRBV29-1
CSVVGAGSGGLREETQYF
>TRBJ1-3|TRBV5-8
CASSLPRQAVPGNTIYF
>TRBJ2-7|TRBV13
CASRSAGTGPSEQYF
>TRBJ2-5|TRBV4-2
CASSPFGASGAETQYF
>TRBJ1-2|TRBV6-5
CASRQVWGYGYTF
>TRBJ1-2|TRBV7-2
CASSLDRVLGYTF
>TRBJ1-2|TRBV3-1/TRBV3-2
CASSLGRGGGYTF
>TRBJ1-2|TRBV28
CASSLVGVAGGVYGYTF
>TRBJ2-4|TRBV4-1
CASSQEQTYLAKNIQYF
>TRBJ1-1|TRBV10-3
CAISGQLNTEAFF
>TRBJ1-5|TRBV28
CASSPPGRNQPQHF
>TRBJ1-4|TRBV28
CASSPLLPSLFF
>TRBJ1-5|TRBV12-3/TRBV12-4
CASSFGVYQPQHF
>TRBJ1-1|TRBV11-3
CASSLDRHGSKVYTEAFF
>TRBJ1-1|TRBV4-1
CASSQDGRETEAFF
>TRBJ1-2|TRBV5-1
CASSLGGTAQYGYTF
>TRBJ2-2|TRBV5-8
CASSLGQNTGELFF
>TRBJ2-2|TRBV2
CASRYTQGGTGELFF
>TRBJ1-1|TRBV10-3
CAISEAGTANTEAFF
>TRBJ1-2|TRBV4-2
CASSQPGDNYGYTF